These 24 T cell receptor beta chains originate from one sample sequenced in a study of spatial heterogeneity in lung cancer. Time point described: sample taken at primary tumor resection. TCRdb itself ran the 5' RACE reads through MiXCR, one entry per CDR3 protein. The table includes some 78,000 distinct CDR3 sequences, around 7.8% detected once. Sequenced material: PBMCs, taken at surgery. Receptors originate from a male donor with early-stage non-small cell lung cancer.

The rearrangement uses TRBV5-1 and TRBJ2-1; unclear D gene. Trimming took off 0 bases at V and 5 bases at J, with 9 bases between the two ends. In germline, CDR1 is SGHRS, CDR2 YFSETQ. This CDR3 comprises 14 residues. In DNA, the CDR3 is TGCGCCAGCAGCTTGGCCTATCAAGACAATGAGCAGTTCTTC. Residues: CASSLAYQDNEQFF.

The chain is built from TRBV9 and TRBJ2-1; 9 positions match TRBD2. Germline V CDR1 and CDR2: SGDLS, YYNGEE. V was pared by 2 bases and J by 6 bases, with 3 bases of the junction left unmatched. The CDR3 spans 14 residues. The CDR3 region is CASSVGGRANEQFF. The CDR3 DNA reads TGTGCCAGCAGCGTGGGCGGGAGGGCCAATGAGCAGTTCTTC.

This clonotype was seen repeatedly, ten times or more. The chain uses TRBV30 and TRBJ2-3; the D gene is possibly TRBD2 (5 bases). With 3 bases removed from V and 0 bases from J, the gap between germline ends came to 13 bases. The CDR3 contains 15 residues. CDR1 is GTSNPN, CDR2 SVGIG, per germline (reference sequence). The CDR3 here is CAWRIGGGSTDTQYF. The CDR3 DNA reads as TGTGCCTGGAGAATCGGCGGAGGAAGCACAGATACGCAGTATTTT.

This clonotype was observed a few times. One end of the junction does not line up with germline, which may come from a read error. The chain uses TRBV7-9 and TRBJ2-5; 9 bases line up with TRBD2. Germline assignment: CDR1 SEHNR and CDR2 FQNEAQ (reference sequence). CDR3 length: 14 amino acids. Here the CDR3 reads CASTLAGEPETQYF. The CDR3 nucleotides are TGTGCCAGCACCTTAGCGGGAGAACCAGAGACCCAGTACTTC.

This clonotype occurred many times. J is TRBJ2-2 and V is TRBV19; tentative D call: TRBD1 (6 bases). Trimming cost V 8 bases and J 4 bases, with 11 bases left between them. Germline CDR1 reads LNHDA; CDR2 reads SQIVND (reference sequence). This CDR3 comprises 13 residues. CDR3 sequence reads: CASQDRFTGELFF. CDR3 DNA: TGTGCCAGTCAGGACAGATTCACCGGGGAGCTGTTTTTT. Based on the CDR3 plus reference TRBV19 and TRBJ2-2, the full variable domain is DGGITQSPKYLFRKEGQNVTLSCEQNLNHDAMYWYRQDPGQGLRLIYYSQIVNDFQKGDIAEGYSVSREKKESFPLTVTSAQKNPTAFYLCASQDRFTGELFFGEGSRLTVL.

This chain uses TRBV20-1 with TRBJ1-2; D uncertain. The V end lost 0 bases, the J end lost 8 bases, and 13 bases lay between the germline ends. This CDR3 is built from 13 residues. Germline CDR1 and CDR2: DFQATT and SNEGSKA (reference sequence). Here the CDR3 reads CSAREIPNHGYTF. The CDR3 region has the DNA TGCAGTGCTAGAGAGATCCCTAACCACGGCTACACCTTC.

This clonotype came up a few times. The V and J genes are TRBV24-1 and TRBJ1-1, with D tentatively TRBD1 (6 bases). Trimming removed 4 bases at V and 7 bases at J, with 15 bases between. This CDR3 region has 14 residues. Germline CDR1 reads KGHDR; CDR2 reads SFDVKD. The CDR3 loop reads CATSDNRARGEAFF. The CDR3 DNA follows: TGTGCCACCAGTGACAACAGGGCCAGGGGTGAAGCTTTCTTT.

This clonotype was seen many times. This rearrangement joins TRBV15 to TRBJ2-1; tentatively, D is TRBD2 (6 bases). Between the trimmed V and J ends, which lost 1 base and 5 bases, there was a span of 12 bases. The CDR3 has 15 amino acids. Germline CDR1 and CDR2: LNHNV and YYDKDF (reference sequence). The CDR3 protein is CATSRARLVDNEQFF. CDR3 nucleotide sequence: TGTGCCACCAGCAGAGCGAGACTAGTAGACAATGAGCAGTTCTTC.

DNA for the CDR3: TGTGCCAGTAGTATAGGCCCGGGACCAGAGTATGAGCAGTTCTTC. This encodes CASSIGPGPEYEQFF. This chain links TRBV19 with TRBJ2-1, with D perhaps assigned TRBD1 or TRBD2 (5 bases each). The CDR3 is made up of 15 amino acids. CDR1 is LNHDA and CDR2 is SQIVND in the germline V gene (reference sequence). V was cut by 1 base and J by 8 bases, with 15 bases left in between.

This clonotype was seen many times. The V gene is TRBV2, the J gene TRBJ1-3; possibly TRBD1 for D (5 bases). The V end was cut by 3 bases, the J end by 1 base, with 13 bases between. CDR3 size: 16 residues. Per germline, CDR1 SNHLY and CDR2 FYNNEI. The CDR3 sequence is CASSDWLGVSGNTIYF. Written as DNA, the CDR3 is TGTGCCAGCAGTGACTGGTTAGGGGTATCTGGAAACACCATATATTTT.

In its sample, this clonotype was seen many times. The V call is TRBV5-1, the J call TRBJ2-3; no reliable D call. CDR1 and CDR2 from the germline V gene are SGHRS and YFSETQ. CDR3 length equals 16 residues. V was clipped by 1 base and J by 0 bases, with 12 bases between them. Here the CDR3 DNA reads TGCGCCAGCAGCTTGAATTTACCTACAAGCACAGATACGCAGTATTTT. It yields the protein CASSLNLPTSTDTQYF.

The sample holds many counts of this clonotype. This chain connects TRBV7-8 to TRBJ2-1, with D maybe TRBD1 (5 bases). CDR3 length: 14 residues. V lost 3 bases and J lost 1, with 7 bases in between. Germline loops: CDR1 SGHVS, CDR2 FQNEAQ. CDR3 residues: CASSLTESYNEQFF. The CDR3 DNA reads TGTGCCAGCAGCTTGACAGAGTCCTACAATGAGCAGTTCTTC.

Ten or more counts support this clonotype. The chain couples TRBV10-3 to TRBJ2-5; D uncertain. Germline-derived CDR1 and CDR2 are ENHRY and SYGVKD. The CDR3 loop spans 13 amino acids. The V end lost 2 bases, the J end lost 5 bases, and 9 bases lay between the germline ends. The CDR3 bases are TGTGCCATCAGTGAGCGGAATGGGGAGACCCAGTACTTC. Translated: CAISERNGETQYF.

The rearrangement joins TRBV15 to TRBJ2-3; D is perhaps TRBD1 (6 bases). This CDR3 comprises 14 residues. Germline V gene data show CDR1 as LNHNV and CDR2 as YYDKDF (reference sequence). V was cut by 4 bases and J by 3 bases, with 11 bases left in between. CDR3 in amino acids: CATSNDRTTDTQYF. CDR3 sequence (DNA): TGTGCCACCAGCAATGACAGGACGACAGATACGCAGTATTTT. Full variable domain (missing parts from reference TRBV15 and TRBJ2-3): DAMVIQNPRYQVTQFGKPVTLSCSQTLNHNVMYWYQQKSSQAPKLLFHYYDKDFNNEADTPDNFQSRRPNTSFCFLDIRSPGLGDTAMYLCATSNDRTTDTQYFGPGTRLTVL.

The V call is TRBV12-3 or TRBV12-4, the J call TRBJ2-1; D might be TRBD1 (5 bases). The CDR3 covers 14 residues. V was clipped by 7 bases and J by 0 bases, with 10 bases between them. The CDR3 reads CASTFRGSYNEQFF. CDR3 sequence (DNA): TGTGCCAGCACCTTTAGGGGCTCCTACAATGAGCAGTTCTTC.

This clonotype appeared many times. This chain joins TRBV14 and TRBJ2-7; 7 bases are a match to TRBD1. The CDR3 contains 15 residues. From germline, CDR1 is SGHDN and CDR2 FVKESK. V lost 1 base to trimming and J lost 5 bases; unmatched junction nucleotides: 8. CDR3 sequence reads: CASSQVQGGEDEQYF. The CDR3 bases are TGTGCCAGCAGCCAAGTTCAAGGGGGCGAGGACGAGCAGTACTTC.

This clonotype turned up a few times. V and J are TRBV7-2 and TRBJ2-6; D gene unclear. Germline V CDR1 and CDR2: SGHTA, FQGNSA. The CDR3 is 15 amino acids. Trimming cost V 1 base and J 1 base, with 5 bases left between them. DNA for the CDR3: TGTGCCAGCAGCTTAGTGGTTTCTGGGGCCAACGTCCTGACTTTC. Translated, it gives CASSLVVSGANVLTF.

This sequence joins TRBV12-3 or TRBV12-4 and TRBJ1-1; 8 bases agree with TRBD1. V shed 5 bases and J 11 bases; nucleotides not matched to a gene: 7. CDR3 length equals 12 residues. The CDR3 spells CASSLRDRNAFF. CDR3 DNA: TGTGCCAGCAGTCTTCGGGACAGGAATGCTTTCTTT.

The chain is built from TRBV3-1 and TRBJ2-7; D call uncertain. The CDR3 totals 11 residues. V dropped 4 bases and J dropped 5 bases, with 6 bases sitting between them. The germline V gene has CDR1 LGHDT and CDR2 YNNKEL (reference sequence). The chain's CDR3 is CASSRYDEQYF. For the CDR3, the DNA is TGTGCCAGCAGCCGGTACGACGAGCAGTACTTC.

This clonotype was counted ten times or more. The chain carries TRBV20-1 and TRBJ2-7; the D is unclear. In germline, CDR1 is DFQATT, CDR2 SNEGSKA (reference sequence). The CDR3 covers 13 residues. V lost 3 bases and J 7 bases, leaving 16 bases between the germline ends. The CDR3 region has the DNA TGCAGTGCTAGCGAACGTCTTATGAAGGAGCAGTACTTC. It translates to CSASERLMKEQYF.

This clonotype was recorded many times. This chain links TRBV20-1 with TRBJ1-3; maybe TRBD1 (6 bases). The V gene lost 5 bases and the J gene lost 0 bases, with 11 bases spanning the gap. The CDR3 consists of 14 residues. Germline values: CDR1 DFQATT, CDR2 SNEGSKA (reference sequence). As DNA, the CDR3 is TGCAGTGCTTTCCAGGGGTCCTCTGGAAACACCATATATTTT. Its translation: CSAFQGSSGNTIYF.

This chain joins TRBV6-2 or TRBV6-3 and TRBJ2-5; unclear D gene. V was cut by 3 bases and J by 5 bases, with 25 bases left in between. CDR1 MNHEY and CDR2 SVGEGT come from the germline V gene. The CDR3 has 18 amino acids. CDR3 sequence reads: CASSYDAMHGYQAETQYF. CDR3 nucleotides: TGTGCCAGCAGTTATGACGCTATGCACGGCTACCAGGCGGAGACCCAGTACTTC.

The rearrangement uses TRBV20-1 and TRBJ2-7, with 8 bases lining up with TRBD2. The CDR3 length is 16 residues. The germline V gene encodes CDR1 DFQATT and CDR2 SNEGSKA (reference sequence). The junction had 9 bases not matched to a gene; V was cut back by 1 base and J by 1 base. In DNA form, the CDR3 reads TGCAGTGCTAGAGGCTTTGGCGGGAGGTCGTCCTACGAGCAGTACTTC. This sequence encodes CSARGFGGRSSYEQYF.

This clonotype was observed a handful of times. This chain uses TRBV12-3 or TRBV12-4 with TRBJ2-5, with D possibly being TRBD1 (7 bases). Trimming cost V 6 bases and J 6 bases, with 14 bases left between them. The CDR3 runs 13 residues. The CDR3 loop reads CASSRQGGQTQYF. CDR3 coding DNA: TGTGCCAGCAGCCGACAGGGAGGACAGACCCAGTACTTC.